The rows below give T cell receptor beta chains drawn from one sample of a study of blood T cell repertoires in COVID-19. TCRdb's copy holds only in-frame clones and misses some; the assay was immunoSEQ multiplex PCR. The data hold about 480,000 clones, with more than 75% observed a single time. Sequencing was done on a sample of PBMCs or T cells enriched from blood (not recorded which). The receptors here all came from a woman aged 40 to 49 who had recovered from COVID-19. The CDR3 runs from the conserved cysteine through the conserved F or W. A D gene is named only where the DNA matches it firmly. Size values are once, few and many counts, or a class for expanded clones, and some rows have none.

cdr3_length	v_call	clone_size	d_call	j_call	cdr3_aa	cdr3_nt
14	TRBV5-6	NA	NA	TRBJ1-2	CASSLTGPLYGYTF	TGTGCCAGCAGCTTGACAGGCCCCCTCTATGGCTACACCTTC
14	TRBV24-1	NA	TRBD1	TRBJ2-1	CATSGQGAPGARFF	TGTGCCACCAGTGGACAGGGGGCACCCGGGGCGCGGTTCTTC
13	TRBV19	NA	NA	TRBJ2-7	CASSIQEAYEQYF	TGTGCCAGTAGTATTCAGGAGGCCTACGAGCAGTACTTC
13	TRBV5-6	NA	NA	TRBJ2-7	CASSFLAPYEQYF	TGTGCCAGCAGCTTCTTAGCACCCTACGAGCAGTACTTC
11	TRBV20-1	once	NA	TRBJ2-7	CSARSGYEQYF	TGCAGTGCGCGGAGTGGCTACGAGCAGTACTTC
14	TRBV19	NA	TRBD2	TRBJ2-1	CASSTLAGGNEQFF	TGTGCCAGTAGTACACTAGCGGGCGGTAATGAGCAGTTCTTC
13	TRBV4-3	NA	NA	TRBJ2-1	CASSQEKLNEQFF	TGCGCCAGCAGCCAAGAAAAACTCAATGAGCAGTTCTTC
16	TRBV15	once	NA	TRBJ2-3	CATSGIRATSTDTQYF	TGTGCCACCAGCGGGATCAGGGCAACTAGCACAGATACGCAGTATTTT
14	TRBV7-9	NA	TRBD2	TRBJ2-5	CASRHLAGAETQYF	TGTGCCAGCAGACACCTAGCGGGAGCAGAGACCCAGTACTTC
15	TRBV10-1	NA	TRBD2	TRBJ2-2	CASSTSGRRGGELFF	TGCGCCAGCAGCACTAGCGGGAGGCGTGGCGGGGAGCTGTTTTTT
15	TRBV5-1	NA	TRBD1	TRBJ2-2	CASSSQGANTGELFF	TGCGCCAGCAGCTCCCAGGGGGCAAACACCGGGGAGCTGTTTTTT
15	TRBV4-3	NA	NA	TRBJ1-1	CASSQIAQGATEAFF	TGCGCCAGCAGCCAAATAGCTCAGGGTGCCACTGAAGCTTTCTTT
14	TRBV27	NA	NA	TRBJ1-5	CASSTMGADQPQHF	TGTGCCAGCAGTACGATGGGGGCCGATCAGCCCCAGCATTTT
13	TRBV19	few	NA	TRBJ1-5	CATAEFDNQPQHF	TGTGCCACCGCGGAATTTGACAATCAGCCCCAGCATTTT
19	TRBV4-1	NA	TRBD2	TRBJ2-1	CASSQESRTSGGGRNEQFF	TGCGCCAGCAGCCAAGAGTCCCGGACTAGCGGAGGGGGTAGGAATGAGCAGTTCTTC
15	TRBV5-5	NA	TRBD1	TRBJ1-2	CASSLGRGRGYGYTF	TGTGCCAGCAGCTTGGGCAGGGGGCGAGGCTATGGCTACACCTTC
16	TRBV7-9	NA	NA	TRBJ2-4	CASSSYAALAKNIQYF	TGTGCCAGCAGCTCCTACGCGGCTCTAGCCAAAAACATTCAGTACTTC
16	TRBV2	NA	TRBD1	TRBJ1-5	CASSIGQGLSNQPQHF	TGTGCCAGCAGCATTGGACAGGGACTAAGCAATCAGCCCCAGCATTTT
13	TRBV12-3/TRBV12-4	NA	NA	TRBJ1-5	CASRAGILQPQHF	TGTGCCAGCAGAGCAGGGATTTTGCAGCCCCAGCATTTT
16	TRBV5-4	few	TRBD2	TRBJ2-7	CASSVRLAGLMNEQYF	TGTGCCAGCAGCGTGCGACTAGCAGGGCTTATGAACGAGCAGTACTTC
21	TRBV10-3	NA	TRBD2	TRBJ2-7	CAIAIALGRRGLARNLYEQYF	TGTGCCATCGCTATCGCCCTCGGGCGGAGAGGACTAGCTCGGAATCTTTACGAGCAGTACTTC
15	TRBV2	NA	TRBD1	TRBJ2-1	CASGRDRVGHIEQFF	TGTGCCAGCGGCCGAGACAGGGTAGGACATATTGAGCAGTTCTTC